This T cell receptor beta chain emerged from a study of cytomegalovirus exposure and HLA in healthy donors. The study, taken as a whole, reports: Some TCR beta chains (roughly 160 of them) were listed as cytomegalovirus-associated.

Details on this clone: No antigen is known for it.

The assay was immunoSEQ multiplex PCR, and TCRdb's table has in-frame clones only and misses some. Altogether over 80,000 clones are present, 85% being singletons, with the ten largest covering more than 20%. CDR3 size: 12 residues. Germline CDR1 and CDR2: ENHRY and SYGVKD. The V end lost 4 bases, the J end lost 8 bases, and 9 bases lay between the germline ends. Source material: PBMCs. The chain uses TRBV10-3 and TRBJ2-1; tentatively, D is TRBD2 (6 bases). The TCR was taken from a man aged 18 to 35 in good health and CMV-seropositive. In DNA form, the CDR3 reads TGTGCCATCAGTGGGGACTGGGATGAGCAGTTCTTC. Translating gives CAISGDWDEQFF.